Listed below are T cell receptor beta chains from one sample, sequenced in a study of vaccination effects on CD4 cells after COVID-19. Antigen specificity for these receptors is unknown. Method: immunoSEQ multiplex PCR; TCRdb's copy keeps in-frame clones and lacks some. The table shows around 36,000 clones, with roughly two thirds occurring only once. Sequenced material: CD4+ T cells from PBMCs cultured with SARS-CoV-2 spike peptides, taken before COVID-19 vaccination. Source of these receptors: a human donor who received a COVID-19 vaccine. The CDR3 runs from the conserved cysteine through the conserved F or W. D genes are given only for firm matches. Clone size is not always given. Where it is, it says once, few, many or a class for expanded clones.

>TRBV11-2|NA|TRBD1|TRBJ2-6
TGTGCCAGCAGCTGGAGGACAGGGCCCAACGTCCTGACTTTC
CASSWRTGPNVLTF
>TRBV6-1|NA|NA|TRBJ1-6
TGTGCCAGCAGTGAATCCCTCCGTGGGAATTCACCCCTCCACTTT
CASSESLRGNSPLHF
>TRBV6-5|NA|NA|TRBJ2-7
TGTGCCAGCAGCAGGGACGGAATCTCCTACGAGCAGTACTTC
CASSRDGISYEQYF
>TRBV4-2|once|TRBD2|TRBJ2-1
TGTGCCAGCAGCCAACGTAGCGGGGGCAATGAGCAGTTCTTC
CASSQRSGGNEQFF
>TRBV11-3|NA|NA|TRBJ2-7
TGTGCCAGCAGCTCCCATGGGACCCACTCCTACGAGCAGTACTTC
CASSSHGTHSYEQYF
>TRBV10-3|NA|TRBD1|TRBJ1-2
TGTGCCATCAGTGATTGGACAGGGGGCTATGGCTACACCTTC
CAISDWTGGYGYTF
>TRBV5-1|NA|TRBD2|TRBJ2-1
TGCGCCAGCACCCCAGGGAGCGGGGGTGAGCAGTTCTTC
CASTPGSGGEQFF
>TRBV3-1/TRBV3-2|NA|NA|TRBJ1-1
TGTGCCAGCAGCCCCAGGGGCCCAGGGATGAACACTGAAGCTTTCTTT
CASSPRGPGMNTEAFF
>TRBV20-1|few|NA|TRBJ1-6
TGCAGTGCTAGAGTGTCAGGAACCCTCCACTTT
CSARVSGTLHF
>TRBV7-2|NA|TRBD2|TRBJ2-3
TGTGCCAGCAGCCAAGGACTAGCAGCAGATACGCAGTATTTT
CASSQGLAADTQYF
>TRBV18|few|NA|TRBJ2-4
TGTGCCAGCTCACCGGGGAGATCTCTAGCCAAAAACATTCAGTACTTC
CASSPGRSLAKNIQYF
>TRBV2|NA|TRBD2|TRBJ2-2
TGTGCCAGCCAAGGGGGACTAGCGGACTTGGGGGAGCTGTTTTTT
CASQGGLADLGELFF
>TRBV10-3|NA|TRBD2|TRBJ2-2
TGTGCCATCAGTCCCTCGGGGGGGGAAGGCGGGGAGCTGTTTTTT
CAISPSGGEGGELFF
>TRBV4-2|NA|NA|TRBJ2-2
TGTGCCAGCAGCCAAGAGTCCCGGGGGCCGGGCGGGGAGCTGTTTTTT
CASSQESRGPGGELFF
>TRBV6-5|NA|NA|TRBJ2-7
TGTGCCAGCAGTTACGGGGAGGCCGGCTCCTACGAGCAGTACTTC
CASSYGEAGSYEQYF
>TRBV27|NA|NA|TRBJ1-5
TGTGCCAGCAGTGCCTTGGGCCGTGGCAATCAGCCCCAGCATTTT
CASSALGRGNQPQHF
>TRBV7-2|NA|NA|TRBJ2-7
TGTGCCAGCAGCGGCGGAAGGGATAGCTCCTACGAGCAGTACTTC
CASSGGRDSSYEQYF
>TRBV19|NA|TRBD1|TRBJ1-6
TGTGCCAGTGGGGACAGGGGGCTCGGTTCACCCCTCCACTTT
CASGDRGLGSPLHF
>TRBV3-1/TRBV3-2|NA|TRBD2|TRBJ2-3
TGTGCCAGCAGCCGCTGGACTAGCGGAAGCACAGATACGCAGTATTTT
CASSRWTSGSTDTQYF
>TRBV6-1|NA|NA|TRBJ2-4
TGTGCCAGCAGTGATTCCAAAAACATTCAGTACTTC
CASSDSKNIQYF
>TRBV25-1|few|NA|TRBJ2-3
TGTGCCAGCAGTGAAGACCGAGTAGGGTATACGCAGTATTTT
CASSEDRVGYTQYF